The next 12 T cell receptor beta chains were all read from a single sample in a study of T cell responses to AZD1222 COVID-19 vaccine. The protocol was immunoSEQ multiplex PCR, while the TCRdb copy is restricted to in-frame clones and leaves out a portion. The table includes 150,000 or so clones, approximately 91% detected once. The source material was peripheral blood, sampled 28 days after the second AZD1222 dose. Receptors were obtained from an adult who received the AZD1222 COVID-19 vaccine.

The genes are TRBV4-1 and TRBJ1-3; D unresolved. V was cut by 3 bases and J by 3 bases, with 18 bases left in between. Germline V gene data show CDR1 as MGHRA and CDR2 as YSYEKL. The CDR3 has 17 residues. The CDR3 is CASSHGPTGGSGNTIYF. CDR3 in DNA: TGCGCCAGCAGCCACGGGCCTACCGGAGGGAGTGGAAACACCATATATTTT.

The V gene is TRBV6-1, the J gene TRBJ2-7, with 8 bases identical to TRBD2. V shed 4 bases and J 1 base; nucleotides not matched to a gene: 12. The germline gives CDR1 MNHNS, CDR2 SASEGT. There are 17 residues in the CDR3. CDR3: CASSASSGGSLSYEQYF. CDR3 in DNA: TGTGCCAGCAGTGCCTCCTCGGGAGGGAGCCTATCCTACGAGCAGTACTTC.

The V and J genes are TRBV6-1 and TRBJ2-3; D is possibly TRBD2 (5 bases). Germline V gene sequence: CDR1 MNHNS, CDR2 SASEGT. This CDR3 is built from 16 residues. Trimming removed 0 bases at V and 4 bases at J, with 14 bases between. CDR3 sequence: CASSEARTAGPDTQYF. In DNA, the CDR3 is TGTGCCAGCAGTGAAGCTCGGACGGCGGGCCCAGATACGCAGTATTTT.

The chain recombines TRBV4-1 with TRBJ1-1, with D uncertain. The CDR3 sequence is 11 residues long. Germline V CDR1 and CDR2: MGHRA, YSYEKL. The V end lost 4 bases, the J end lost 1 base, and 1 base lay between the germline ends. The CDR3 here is CASSRNTEAFF. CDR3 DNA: TGCGCCAGCAGCCGGAACACTGAAGCTTTCTTT.

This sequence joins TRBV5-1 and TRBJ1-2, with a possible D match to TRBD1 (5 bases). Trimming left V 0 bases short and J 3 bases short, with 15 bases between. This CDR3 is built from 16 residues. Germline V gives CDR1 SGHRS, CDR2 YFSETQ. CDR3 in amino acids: CASSLGGLGGDYGYTF. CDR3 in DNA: TGCGCCAGCAGCTTGGGGGGCCTCGGAGGGGACTATGGCTACACCTTC.

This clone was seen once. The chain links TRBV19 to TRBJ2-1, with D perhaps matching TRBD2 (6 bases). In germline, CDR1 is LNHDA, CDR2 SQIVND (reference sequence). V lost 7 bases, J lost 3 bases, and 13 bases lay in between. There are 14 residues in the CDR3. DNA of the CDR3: TGTGCCAGTAAACACGGGAGTCGCTACAATGAGCAGTTCTTC. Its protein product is CASKHGSRYNEQFF.

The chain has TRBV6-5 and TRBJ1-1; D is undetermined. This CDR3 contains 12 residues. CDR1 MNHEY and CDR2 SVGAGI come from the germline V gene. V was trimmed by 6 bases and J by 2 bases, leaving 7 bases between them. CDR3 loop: CASSRGNTEAFF. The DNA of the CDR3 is TGTGCCAGCAGCCGAGGAAACACTGAAGCTTTCTTT.

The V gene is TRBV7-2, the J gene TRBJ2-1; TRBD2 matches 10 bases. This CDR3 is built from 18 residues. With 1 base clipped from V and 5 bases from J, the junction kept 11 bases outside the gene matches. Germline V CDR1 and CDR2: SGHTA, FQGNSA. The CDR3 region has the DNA TGTGCCAGCAGCTTAGGAGGGCTAGCGGGAGTTCCGGACAATGAGCAGTTCTTC. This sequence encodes CASSLGGLAGVPDNEQFF.

The CDR3 coding sequence is TGCGCCAGCGGAAGGGGGAGAGGGACTGAAGCTTTCTTT. It yields the protein CASGRGRGTEAFF. The chain combines TRBV5-1 with TRBJ1-1; the D gene is possibly TRBD1 (6 bases). Trimming removed 7 bases from V and 5 bases from J, with 15 bases in between. Germline CDR1 SGHRS, CDR2 YFSETQ. The CDR3 consists of 13 residues. The complete variable domain, with remaining parts taken from reference TRBV5-1 and TRBJ1-1, reads KAGVTQTPRYLIKTRGQQVTLSCSPISGHRSVSWYQQTPGQGLQFLFEYFSETQRNKGNFPGRFSGRQFSNSRSEMNVSTLELGDSALYLCASGRGRGTEAFFGQGTRLTVV.

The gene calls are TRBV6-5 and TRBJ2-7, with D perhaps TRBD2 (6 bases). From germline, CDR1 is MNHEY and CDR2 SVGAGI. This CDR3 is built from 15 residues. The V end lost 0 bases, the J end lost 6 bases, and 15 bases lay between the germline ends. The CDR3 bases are TGTGCCAGCAGTTACTCACAGGTAACAGCGGGCGAGCAGTACTTC. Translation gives CASSYSQVTAGEQYF.

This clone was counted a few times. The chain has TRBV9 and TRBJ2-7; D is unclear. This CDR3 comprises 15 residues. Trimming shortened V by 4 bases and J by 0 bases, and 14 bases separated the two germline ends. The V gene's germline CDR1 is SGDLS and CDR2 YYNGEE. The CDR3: CASSPRPVSSYEQYF. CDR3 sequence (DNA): TGTGCCAGCAGCCCCAGACCCGTGAGCTCCTACGAGCAGTACTTC.

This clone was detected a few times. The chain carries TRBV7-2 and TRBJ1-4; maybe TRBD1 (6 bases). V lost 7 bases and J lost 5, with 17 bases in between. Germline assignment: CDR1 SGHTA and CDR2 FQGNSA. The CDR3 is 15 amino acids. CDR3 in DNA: TGTGCCAGCACCCTAGGACAGACGCTAAATGAAAAACTGTTTTTT. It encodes CASTLGQTLNEKLFF.